Listed below are T cell receptor beta chains from one sample, sequenced in a study of T-cell reconstitution after alpha-beta-depleted transplantation in children. TCRdb reanalysed the PCR reads using MiXCR and keeps one entry per CDR3 protein. The data show about 440,000 distinct CDR3 sequences, roughly 44% seen once. The source was PBMCs, collected before TCRalphabeta/CD19-depleted stem cell transplant. The receptors were gathered from a girl aged 2-15 years with aplastic anemia, due to receive a stem cell transplant. The CDR3 runs from the conserved cysteine through the conserved F or W. D genes are given only for firm matches. For some rows the clone size is stated as once, few or many, or as a class when expanded; others skip it.

J,V,D,size,length,CDR3,DNA
TRBJ2-1,TRBV6-5,TRBD2,many,15,CASKATQAGDNEQFF,TGTGCCAGCAAGGCAACTCAAGCGGGAGACAATGAGCAGTTCTTC
TRBJ2-6,TRBV21-1,.,.,20,CASSKAPRDIKDSGANVLTF,TGTGCCAGCAGCAAAGCGCCCCGGGACATAAAAGACTCTGGGGCCAACGTCCTGACTTTC
TRBJ1-5,TRBV12-3/TRBV12-4,.,.,13,CASSSYSNQPQHF,TGTGCCAGCAGTAGTTATAGCAATCAGCCCCAGCATTTT
TRBJ2-1,TRBV27,.,.,14,CASSLSTGGNEQFF,TGTGCCAGCAGTTTATCGACCGGGGGCAATGAGCAGTTCTTC
TRBJ2-7,TRBV20-1,TRBD1,.,14,CSASPTGDSYEQYF,TGCAGTGCTAGCCCGACAGGGGACTCCTACGAGCAGTACTTC
TRBJ2-5,TRBV7-2,.,few,11,CASGGLETQYF,TGTGCCAGCGGGGGTTTAGAGACCCAGTACTTC
TRBJ2-1,TRBV20-1,.,.,13,CSAGGLSYNEQFF,TGCAGTGCTGGGGGGCTATCCTACAATGAGCAGTTCTTC
TRBJ1-5,TRBV5-1,TRBD1,many,13,CASKEGGDQPQHF,TGCGCCAGCAAGGAAGGGGGCGATCAGCCCCAGCATTTT
TRBJ2-5,TRBV20-1,.,.,16,CSGSGHLEGVQETQYF,TGCAGTGGGTCGGGCCACCTAGAAGGGGTCCAAGAGACCCAGTACTTC
TRBJ1-2,TRBV28,.,many,14,CASSFIQGDYGYTF,TGTGCCAGCAGTTTCATTCAGGGCGACTATGGCTACACCTTC